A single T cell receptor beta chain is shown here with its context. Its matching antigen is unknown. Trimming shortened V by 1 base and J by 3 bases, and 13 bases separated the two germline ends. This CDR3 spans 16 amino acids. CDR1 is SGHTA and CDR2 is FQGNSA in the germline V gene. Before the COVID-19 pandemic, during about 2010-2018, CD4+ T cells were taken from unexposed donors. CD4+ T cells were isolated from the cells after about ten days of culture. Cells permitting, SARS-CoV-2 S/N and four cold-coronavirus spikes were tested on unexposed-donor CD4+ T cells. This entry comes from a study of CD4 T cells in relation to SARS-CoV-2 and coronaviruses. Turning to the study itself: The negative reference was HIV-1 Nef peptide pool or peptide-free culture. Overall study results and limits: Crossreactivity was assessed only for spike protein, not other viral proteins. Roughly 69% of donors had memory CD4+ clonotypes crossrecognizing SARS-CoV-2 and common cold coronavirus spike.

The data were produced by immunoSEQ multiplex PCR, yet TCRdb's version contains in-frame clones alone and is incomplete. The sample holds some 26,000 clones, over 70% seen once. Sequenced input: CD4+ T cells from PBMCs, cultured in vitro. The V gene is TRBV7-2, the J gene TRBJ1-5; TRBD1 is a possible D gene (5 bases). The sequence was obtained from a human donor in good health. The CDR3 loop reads CASSLVAGTYNQPQHF. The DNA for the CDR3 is TGTGCCAGCAGCTTAGTGGCAGGGACCTACAATCAGCCCCAGCATTTT.